This T cell receptor beta chain derives from a study of response to subunit inactivated influenza vaccine listed by TCRdb under 2018. Regarding the complete study: The study used deep quantitative T cell receptor repertoire profiling to track responses to a trivalent subunit inactivated influenza vaccine. Study-wide conclusions, independent of this receptor: The authors suggested that each seasonal influenza vaccination may recruit only a limited number of new T cells.

CDR1 SGHRS and CDR2 YFSETQ are derived from the germline V gene. Trimming leaves V shorter by 4 bases and J shorter by 2 bases, with the junction holding 8 bases beyond the gene matches. The CDR3 starts with the cysteine, ends with the phenylalanine, and has 16 residues. Just the 48-base CDR3 DNA is kept, in frame starting at base 1. The library was obtained by RT-PCR. For sequencing, an Illumina HiSeq 2500 was employed. The raw public data were reprocessed by TCRdb itself: fastp quality trimming at Q25, MiXCR clonotype calling, in-frame beta chains only. Merged by CDR3 protein, the rows form single entries marked with the most common genes and DNA. The sample table records 500,000 or so distinct CDR3 sequences; about 10% of these occur just once. The ten most abundant clones make up over 9.5% of the sample. Many counts were recorded for this clonotype. Its recognized antigen is unknown. Per-nucleotide qualities are absent, and no much larger clonotype sits a single base away.

Read against the paper, the sample's time point label means: approximately 45 days after influenza vaccine administration. This receptor was taken from a man between 45 and 60 years old who received an inactivated influenza vaccine. Donor details come from another sample of the same person, matched by shared clones. Recombination joined TRBV5-1 with TRBJ2-2, with 7 bases aligning to TRBD1. The sequencing used PBMCs from blood, collected around seven weeks after vaccination. For the CDR3, the sequence is CASSPFGTDNTGELFF. The nucleotide sequence reads TGCGCCAGCAGCCCCTTCGGGACAGATAACACCGGGGAGCTGTTTTTT.